This T cell receptor (beta chain) was captured in a study of T cell responses to AZD1222 COVID-19 vaccine (dated by TCRdb to the early 2020s). For the study in its entirety: TCR sequencing was performed for approximately 240 trial participants, of whom about 210 were given two doses of AZD1222 and around 25 were given two doses of MenACWY control vaccine. Trial participants were enrolled into age subgroups of 18-55, 56-69 and 70-plus years, which contained around 150, 28 and 57 TCR-sequenced participants, respectively.

The CDR3 regions of human TCRbeta chains were subjected to immunosequencing. The authors' pipeline ran thus. Repertoire TCRs were matched against a reference library of SARS-CoV-2-specific TCRs generated with the MIRA antigen-specificity platform. Breadth meant the fraction of unique TCRs that were SARS-CoV-2-associated, whereas depth meant the fraction of total T cells that were SARS-CoV-2-associated. Using the MIRA data, every spike-specific TCR was mapped to the spike region that the TCR reacted to and assigned to either a CD4 or a CD8 class. Log10-transformed breadth and depth values were compared by one-way ANOVA with Sidak's multiple comparisons tests. The source is immuneACCESS, and TCRdb retained only in-frame sequences with V and J called. Part of the clones is not carried over; for the studies checked, unresolved V genes explain less than half of this, and the remainder is unexplained. That table is the source of V, J and clone size, and D and trimming were worked out from the DNA. The sample includes 40,000 to 50,000 clones, with 80% to 85% observed a single time. The top ten constitute over 15% of the sample.

As concerns this clone: Its antigen is still unknown. There are no base qualities to consult, and no much larger clone falls within one base.

Reading from cysteine to phenylalanine, the CDR3 counts 14 amino acids. The CDR3 DNA has 42 bases and is translated from base 1. Per the germline V gene (reference sequence), GTSNPN is the CDR1 and SVGIG is the CDR2. Relative to germline, V is 5 bases shorter and J is 7 bases shorter, with 15 bases between their ends. The research as a whole found: Most participants were white British and females outnumbered males, and the authors suggested that clonal diversity may have been underestimated. The whole spike protein was spanned by vaccine-associated CD4 TCRs, and dominant responses were seen in regions 160-218 and 743-854. Because no day 14 peak-response samples were available, repertoires were characterized only after the peak T cell response. Conclusions about previously exposed vaccinees are limited, since just 5 to 7 AZD1222 recipients were seropositive for SARS-CoV-2 at baseline. In the small 56-69-year group, the increase in depth fell short of significance, most likely because of low power. Reportedly, almost half of the unique spike-specific TCRs recognized epitopes lying outside the regions that are mutated in the B.1.351 and B.1.1.7 variants. Spike-specific TCR breadth and depth rose significantly after two AZD1222 doses compared with day 0 and with MenACWY recipients.

The sample's time point label, in plain terms: about 28 days (+/-7) after the second vaccine dose. AZD1222 recipients with second doses at about 4 weeks or about 12 weeks were pooled, because spike-specific TCR depth and breadth did not differ between schedules. Vaccinee samples were obtained from the UK trials COV001 and COV002, which included a single-blind randomized controlled phase 2/3 trial of AZD1222 (ChAdOx1 nCoV-19) in healthy adults. For TCRbeta chain sequencing, PBMC samples were collected from trial participants at day 0 and at day 28 after the second dose. The receptor was isolated from an adult who received the AZD1222 COVID-19 vaccine. The sequence is built from TRBV30 and TRBJ1-6, with the D gene call left open. Sequencing used peripheral blood, obtained 28 days after the second AZD1222 dose. The CDR3 amino acid sequence is: CAWGPNRWNSPLHF. The sequenced DNA is TGTGCCTGGGGACCCAATCGGTGGAATTCACCCCTCCACTTT.